Following are 30 T cell receptor beta chains from one sample sequenced in a study of T cells after yellow fever vaccination. Using its own MiXCR run on the 5' RACE reads, TCRdb lists one record per CDR3 protein. Of some 80,000 distinct CDR3 sequences in the sample, 10% to 15% were seen once. The material sequenced was CD8+ T cells not binding an NS4B(214-222) dextramer, sorted from PBMCs, taken roughly 20 days after the first yellow fever vaccination. These receptors all come from a man aged 18 to 29 who received the YFV17D yellow fever vaccine.

The chain links TRBV6-5 to TRBJ1-5, with 7 bases fitting TRBD1. Per germline, CDR1 MNHEY and CDR2 SVGAGI. The CDR3 has 13 residues. With V trimmed by 6 bases and J by 7 bases, 6 bases remained unmatched. The CDR3 spells CASRQYRGQPQHF. As DNA, the CDR3 is TGTGCCAGCAGACAATACAGGGGCCAGCCCCAGCATTTT.

This clonotype came up a few times. CDR3: CASSPVAGTTDTQYF. In DNA, the CDR3 is TGTGCCAGCAGCCCCGTAGCGGGGACCACAGATACGCAGTATTTT. The chain joins TRBV7-8 to TRBJ2-3; 8 bases agree with TRBD2. The CDR3 totals 15 residues. V lost 5 bases and J lost 2; bases outside the gene matches: 6. Germline V gives CDR1 SGHVS, CDR2 FQNEAQ.

The CDR3 nucleotides are TGTGCCAGCAGCTTATCGAAGGAGCAGTACTTC. It translates to CASSLSKEQYF. The chain has TRBV7-9 and TRBJ2-7; D remains ambiguous. The germline V gene encodes CDR1 SEHNR and CDR2 FQNEAQ (reference sequence). V lost 2 bases to trimming and J lost 7 bases, with 6 bases between them. The CDR3 totals 11 residues.

The chain is built from TRBV6-1 and TRBJ2-7; D is unclear. Per the germline V gene, CDR1 is MNHNS and CDR2 is SASEGT. The CDR3 contains 16 residues. The V and J ends lost 5 bases and 3 bases respectively, with 20 bases between them. The CDR3 coding sequence is TGTGCCAGCAGTCAGGACGTGGCCTTTCAAGGCTACGAGCAGTACTTC. Translating gives CASSQDVAFQGYEQYF.

This CDR3 reads CASSLGTGSHLTHF. Written as DNA, the CDR3 is TGTGCCAGCAGCTTAGGAACCGGGTCCCACCTCACGCATTTT. The J gene is TRBJ1-5, the V gene TRBV7-9, with D hard to call. Per germline, CDR1 SEHNR and CDR2 FQNEAQ (reference sequence). V lost 1 base and J lost 15, with 19 bases in between. The CDR3 loop spans 14 amino acids.

The rearrangement uses TRBV6-1 and TRBJ2-7, with D possibly called TRBD1 or TRBD2 (5 bases each). The V end was cut by 3 bases, the J end by 2 bases, with 14 bases between. From germline, CDR1 is MNHNS and CDR2 SASEGT. There are 15 residues in the CDR3. Here the CDR3 reads CASSDRGVLTYEQYF. For the CDR3, the DNA is TGTGCCAGCAGTGATAGGGGAGTATTGACCTACGAGCAGTACTTC.

V and J are TRBV4-3 and TRBJ2-1; 8 nucleotides agree with TRBD2. This CDR3 has 16 amino acids. Germline CDR1 LGHNA, CDR2 YSLEER. Unmatched junction bases numbered 5, after V lost 0 bases and J lost 4 bases. The CDR3 region has the DNA TGCGCCAGCAGCCAAGAGGAGGGACTAGAGTACAATGAGCAGTTCTTC. Translated: CASSQEEGLEYNEQFF.

This clonotype has more than one count but fewer than ten. The chain is built from TRBV9 and TRBJ2-1, with 8 bases fitting TRBD2. Germline values: CDR1 SGDLS, CDR2 YYNGEE. The CDR3 covers 15 residues. With 0 bases clipped from V and 4 bases from J, the junction kept 3 bases outside the gene matches. Here the CDR3 reads CASSVDGGVYNEQFF. CDR3 DNA: TGTGCCAGCAGCGTAGACGGGGGGGTGTACAATGAGCAGTTCTTC.

Only a few counts were recorded for this clonotype. The genes are TRBV11-1 and TRBJ2-3; a possible D gene is TRBD1 (7 bases). CDR3 size: 18 residues. The V gene's germline CDR1 is SGHAT and CDR2 FQDESV (reference sequence). V lost 5 bases, J lost 3 bases, and 24 bases lay in between. The DNA for the CDR3 is TGTGCCAGCAGCCAGCTGCCCCCGGGGGCAGGGGGAACAGATACGCAGTATTTT. Its protein product is CASSQLPPGAGGTDTQYF.

The V call is TRBV4-1, the J call TRBJ2-2, with 10 nucleotides matching TRBD1. CDR3 length equals 16 residues. The germline V gene has CDR1 MGHRA and CDR2 YSYEKL. The trim removed 4 bases at V and 3 bases at J, leaving 5 bases unmatched. The CDR3 nucleotides are TGCGCCAGCAGCCCCTATGGGACAGGGGACACCGGGGAGCTGTTTTTT. Translated: CASSPYGTGDTGELFF.

The sample holds a few counts of this clonotype. The gene calls are TRBV6-5 and TRBJ2-5; 9 bases agree with TRBD2. Trimming at V came to 4 bases and at J to 2 bases, leaving 8 bases not matched to a gene. CDR3 length: 16 residues. The germline V gene encodes CDR1 MNHEY and CDR2 SVGAGI. The CDR3 loop is CASSSLLAGTQETQYF. The CDR3 DNA follows: TGTGCCAGCAGTTCCCTTCTAGCGGGGACTCAAGAGACCCAGTACTTC.

The gene calls are TRBV6-5 and TRBJ1-2; D is perhaps TRBD1 (5 bases). Germline V CDR1 and CDR2: MNHEY, SVGAGI. The ends were cut back, 0 bases at V and 4 bases at J, with 15 bases in the middle. The CDR3 runs 16 residues. The chain's CDR3 is CASSYSITGELYGYTF. The CDR3 nucleotides are TGTGCCAGCAGTTACTCGATTACAGGAGAACTCTATGGCTACACCTTC.

CDR3 protein: CASSPLSGGAANTQYF. DNA of the CDR3: TGTGCCAGCAGCCCCCTTAGCGGGGGGGCGGCAAATACGCAGTATTTT. The V call is TRBV6-5, the J call TRBJ2-3; 11 bases are a match to TRBD2. The CDR3 extends over 16 amino acids. Trimming at V came to 6 bases and at J to 7 bases, leaving 12 bases not matched to a gene. Germline V gives CDR1 MNHEY, CDR2 SVGAGI.

There are a few counts of this clonotype. At one of its ends the junction is not consistent with the germline gene, which may arise from a read error. The chain combines TRBV7-7 with TRBJ2-3; tentatively, D is TRBD1 or TRBD2 (5 bases each). This CDR3 is built from 14 residues. CDR1 and CDR2 (germline): SSHAT, FNYEAQ (reference sequence). The CDR3, as DNA: TGTGCTAGCAGCTTAGGGGACAGCACAGATACGCAGTATTTT. Translation gives CASSLGDSTDTQYF.

This clonotype was detected many times. The chain recombines TRBV12-3 or TRBV12-4 with TRBJ1-1, with D possibly being TRBD1 (5 bases). The CDR3 is 14 residues long. Trimming removed 8 bases from V and 1 base from J, with 14 bases in between. The CDR3 loop is CASGTSGTNTEAFF. The CDR3 DNA is TGTGCCAGCGGGACGAGTGGGACGAACACTGAAGCTTTCTTT.

There are a few counts of this clonotype. V usage is TRBV29-1 and J usage is TRBJ2-2; a possible D gene is TRBD2 (7 bases). This CDR3 is 16 amino acids long. Germline values: CDR1 SQVTM, CDR2 ANQGSEA. Trimming removed 1 base from V and 2 bases from J, with 14 bases in between. The DNA of the CDR3 is TGCAGCGTTGAAGTCGTGGGGGGGCATAACACCGGGGAGCTGTTTTTT. Its protein is CSVEVVGGHNTGELFF.

V usage is TRBV10-3 and J usage is TRBJ1-3; D unclear. Per the germline V gene, CDR1 is ENHRY and CDR2 is SYGVKD. The CDR3 contains 15 residues. The V end lost 8 bases, the J end lost 0 bases, and 14 bases lay between the germline ends. CDR3 loop: CAIANSGYSGNTIYF. In DNA form, the CDR3 reads TGTGCCATCGCTAATTCGGGGTACTCTGGAAACACCATATATTTT.

This clonotype was found a few times. The CDR3 loop reads CSVGDPAGTTGELFF. The CDR3 DNA follows: TGCAGCGTTGGTGACCCGGCGGGGACCACCGGGGAGCTGTTTTTT. This chain joins TRBV29-1 and TRBJ2-2; possibly TRBD2 for D (6 bases). V was pared by 4 bases and J by 4 bases, with 16 bases between. Germline CDR1 reads SQVTM; CDR2 reads ANQGSEA. The CDR3 covers 15 residues.

This clonotype appeared a few times. V is TRBV12-3 or TRBV12-4 and J is TRBJ1-1; D uncertain. This CDR3 contains 12 residues. The germline V and J ends were trimmed by 6 bases and 6 bases, with 11 bases remaining between them. This CDR3 is CASSPSAPEAFF. DNA of the CDR3: TGTGCCAGCAGCCCATCGGCGCCTGAAGCTTTCTTT.

V is TRBV12-3 or TRBV12-4 and J is TRBJ1-1, with D perhaps TRBD1 (6 bases). Trimming took 6 bases from V and 4 from J, leaving 9 bases between them. There are 12 residues in the CDR3. CDR3 sequence reads: CASRTGITEAFF. The CDR3 DNA reads as TGTGCCAGCAGGACAGGAATCACTGAAGCTTTCTTT.

The chain joins TRBV4-2 to TRBJ2-5; D perhaps matches TRBD2 (6 bases). The germline CDR1 and CDR2 sequences are LGHNA and YNFKEQ. With 3 bases removed from V and 7 bases from J, the gap between germline ends came to 6 bases. The CDR3 extends over 11 amino acids. The CDR3 reads CASSQGGTQYF. The CDR3 DNA follows: TGTGCCAGCAGCCAGGGGGGGACCCAGTACTTC.

CDR3 residues: CASSPEWGLALETQYF. The CDR3 bases are TGTGCCAGCAGCCCCGAGTGGGGACTAGCGTTGGAGACCCAGTACTTC. The rearrangement links TRBV7-2 to TRBJ2-5; TRBD2 matches at 10 bases. The CDR3 consists of 16 residues. Germline V gene lookup returns CDR1 SGHTA and CDR2 FQGNSA. With V trimmed by 5 bases and J by 5 bases, 11 bases remained unmatched.

The rearrangement links TRBV20-1 to TRBJ2-7, with 7 positions matching TRBD1. Germline V CDR1 and CDR2: DFQATT, SNEGSKA (reference sequence). This CDR3 region has 13 residues. Germline trimming cut 4 bases from V and 3 bases from J; bases unmatched to any gene: 6. Here the CDR3 reads CSAIRQGGYEQYV. The CDR3 DNA sequence: TGCAGTGCTATCCGACAGGGCGGCTACGAGCAGTACGTC.

This clonotype was seen a few times. V gene TRBV7-2 combines with J gene TRBJ2-1; 10 nucleotides align to TRBD2. The CDR3 is made up of 15 amino acids. The germline V gene has CDR1 SGHTA and CDR2 FQGNSA. The trim removed 2 bases at V and 8 bases at J, leaving 6 bases unmatched. The CDR3, as DNA: TGTGCCAGCAGCTTATTGAGCGGGGGGGCCGATGAGCAGTTCTTC. Its protein product is CASSLLSGGADEQFF. Drawing the rest from reference TRBV7-2 and TRBJ2-1, the complete variable domain is GAGVSQSPSNKVTEKGKDVELRCDPISGHTALYWYRQSLGQGLEFLIYFQGNSAPDKSGLPSDRFSAERTGGSVSTLTIQRTQQEDSAVYLCASSLLSGGADEQFFGPGTRLTVL.

A few counts support this clonotype. The chain combines TRBV7-2 with TRBJ2-7; weak D call: TRBD1 (6 bases). The germline CDR1 and CDR2 sequences are SGHTA and FQGNSA. CDR3 length: 14 amino acids. The germline V and J ends were trimmed by 3 bases and 0 bases, with 9 bases remaining between them. Here the CDR3 reads CASSFQGTSYEQYF. CDR3 bases: TGTGCCAGCAGCTTTCAGGGGACCTCCTACGAGCAGTACTTC.

This clonotype was counted a few times. The rearrangement joins TRBV6-5 to TRBJ2-3; D is possibly TRBD1 or TRBD2 (6 bases each). This CDR3 contains 14 residues. Germline assignment: CDR1 MNHEY and CDR2 SVGAGI. V lost 6 bases, J lost 8 bases, and 18 bases lay in between. CDR3 in DNA: TGTGCCAGCAGCACCGGGACGGAGGGGGGTACGCAGTATTTT. Amino acids: CASSTGTEGGTQYF.

In this sample, this clonotype turned up a few times. This chain joins TRBV7-6 and TRBJ1-5; 9 bases are shared with TRBD1. CDR3 length: 15 amino acids. J was trimmed by 0 bases and V by 5 bases; bases with no gene match: 2. The V gene's germline CDR1 is SGHVS and CDR2 FNYEAQ. The CDR3 is CASSRTGDSNQPQHF. DNA of the CDR3: TGTGCCAGCAGCCGGACAGGGGATAGCAATCAGCCCCAGCATTTT.

This clonotype appeared a few times. The chain couples TRBV2 to TRBJ2-7; 7 nucleotides agree with TRBD1. Germline trimming cut 4 bases from V and 2 bases from J; bases unmatched to any gene: 5. CDR3 length equals 14 residues. CDR1 and CDR2 (germline): SNHLY, FYNNEI. This CDR3 reads CASSVGQLTYEQYF. In nucleotides, the CDR3 is TGTGCCAGCAGTGTGGGACAGCTGACCTACGAGCAGTACTTC.

The V call is TRBV12-3 or TRBV12-4, the J call TRBJ2-7, with 9 nucleotides matching TRBD2. Trimming at V came to 4 bases and at J to 4 bases, leaving 5 bases not matched to a gene. The CDR3 totals 14 residues. The CDR3 sequence: CASSSSGEPYEQYF. The CDR3 bases are TGTGCCAGCAGTTCTAGCGGGGAACCTTACGAGCAGTACTTC.

This clonotype was counted between two and nine times. The rearrangement uses TRBV4-1 and TRBJ2-3; D might be TRBD1 (5 bases). The CDR3 is 13 amino acids. Between the trimmed V and J ends, which lost 1 base and 6 bases, there was a span of 8 bases. The germline CDR1 and CDR2 sequences are MGHRA and YSYEKL. For the CDR3, the DNA is TGCGCCAGCAGCCAAGCCAGGGTTGATACGCAGTATTTT. Translation gives CASSQARVDTQYF.